The present T cell receptor beta chain was sequenced within a study of T cells in Graves' hyperthyroidism and ophthalmopathy. Germline CDR1 SGDLS, CDR2 YYNGEE. CDR3 length equals 15 residues. Trimming took 0 bases from V and 0 from J, leaving 7 bases between them. Regions amplified from RNA transcripts were the TCR beta CDR3 regions. First-round RT-PCR with HTBI primers amplified the TCR CDR3 region. TCRdb redid the calling of the multiplex PCR reads with MiXCR, one entry per CDR3 protein. The table lists approximately 510,000 distinct CDR3 sequences, over 35% of them singletons. The V call is TRBV9, the J call TRBJ1-3; no clear D. Input material: peripheral blood or thyroid tissue (not recorded which). The sequence derives from an adult woman with Graves' disease, either hyperthyroidism or ophthalmopathy (not recorded which). DNA of the CDR3: TGTGCCAGCAGCGTAGACACGGTCTCTGGAAACACCATATATTTT. Translated: CASSVDTVSGNTIYF.